This T cell receptor (beta chain) was documented in a study of tumor-infiltrating lymphocytes in localized non-small cell lung cancer. Across the study: Resected tumor was paired with non-adjacent uninvolved lung from the same patient.

Sequencing was performed with immunoSEQ multiplex PCR; in TCRdb, only in-frame clones are kept and a portion is missing. This sample has around 16,000 clones, with around 76% found just once. Germline CDR1 is SGHTA and CDR2 is FQGNSA. The CDR3 loop spans 14 amino acids. V was cut by 5 bases and J by 4 bases, with 14 bases left in between. This clone was recorded only once. The clonotype originates from a human donor with non-small cell lung cancer. The V and J genes are TRBV7-2 and TRBJ2-5, with a weak D call TRBD1 (5 bases). Sequencing used lung tumor tissue. CDR3 region: CASSPPGLRETQYF. DNA for the CDR3: TGTGCCAGCAGCCCGCCAGGGTTACGAGAGACCCAGTACTTC. Drawing the rest from reference TRBV7-2 and TRBJ2-5, the complete variable domain is GAGVSQSPSNKVTEKGKDVELRCDPISGHTALYWYRQSLGQGLEFLIYFQGNSAPDKSGLPSDRFSAERTGGSVSTLTIQRTQQEDSAVYLCASSPPGLRETQYFGPGTRLLVL.